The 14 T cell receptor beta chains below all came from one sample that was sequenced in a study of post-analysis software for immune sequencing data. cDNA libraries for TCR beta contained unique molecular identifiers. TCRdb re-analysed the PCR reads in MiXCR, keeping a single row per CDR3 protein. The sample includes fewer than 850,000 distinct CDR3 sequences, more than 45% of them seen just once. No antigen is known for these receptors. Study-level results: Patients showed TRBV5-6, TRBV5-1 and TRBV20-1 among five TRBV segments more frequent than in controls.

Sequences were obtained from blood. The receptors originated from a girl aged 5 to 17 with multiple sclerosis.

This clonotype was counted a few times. CDR3: CSVEDRAAPHTDTQYF. As DNA, the CDR3 is TGCAGCGTTGAAGATCGCGCGGCCCCGCACACAGATACGCAGTATTTT. This chain joins TRBV29-1 and TRBJ2-3; D gene ambiguous. Per germline, CDR1 SQVTM and CDR2 ANQGSEA. V lost 0 bases to trimming and J lost 2 bases, with 15 bases between them. The CDR3 spans 16 residues.

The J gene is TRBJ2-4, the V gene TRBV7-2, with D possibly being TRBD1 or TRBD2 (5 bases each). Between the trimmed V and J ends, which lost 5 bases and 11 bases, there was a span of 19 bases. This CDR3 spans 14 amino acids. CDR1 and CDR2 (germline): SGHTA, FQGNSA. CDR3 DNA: TGTGCCAGCAGCCCCAGTAGGGACCACCAAGTTCAGTACTTC. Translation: CASSPSRDHQVQYF. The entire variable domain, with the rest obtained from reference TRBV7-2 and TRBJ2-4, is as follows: GAGVSQSPSNKVTEKGKDVELRCDPISGHTALYWYRQSLGQGLEFLIYFQGNSAPDKSGLPSDRFSAERTGGSVSTLTIQRTQQEDSAVYLCASSPSRDHQVQYFGAGTRLSVL.

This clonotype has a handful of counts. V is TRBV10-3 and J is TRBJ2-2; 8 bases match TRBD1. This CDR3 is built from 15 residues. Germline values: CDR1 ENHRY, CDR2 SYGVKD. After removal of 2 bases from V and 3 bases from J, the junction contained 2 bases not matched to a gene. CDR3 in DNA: TGTGCCATCAGTGAGGGACAGGGCGACACCGGGGAGCTGTTTTTT. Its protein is CAISEGQGDTGELFF.

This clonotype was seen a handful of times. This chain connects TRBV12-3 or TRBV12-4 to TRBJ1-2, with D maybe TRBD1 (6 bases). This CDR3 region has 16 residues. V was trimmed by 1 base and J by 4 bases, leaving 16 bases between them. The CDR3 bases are TGTGCCAGCAGTTTAGGCAGGGGAAACGGCGGCTATGGCTACACCTTC. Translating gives CASSLGRGNGGYGYTF.

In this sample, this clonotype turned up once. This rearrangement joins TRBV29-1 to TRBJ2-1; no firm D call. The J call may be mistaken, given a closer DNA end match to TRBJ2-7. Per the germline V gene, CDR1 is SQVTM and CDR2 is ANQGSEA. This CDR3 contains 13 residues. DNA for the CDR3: TGCAGCGTTGAAGACACAGATGACAATGAGCAGTACTTC. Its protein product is CSVEDTDDNEQYF.

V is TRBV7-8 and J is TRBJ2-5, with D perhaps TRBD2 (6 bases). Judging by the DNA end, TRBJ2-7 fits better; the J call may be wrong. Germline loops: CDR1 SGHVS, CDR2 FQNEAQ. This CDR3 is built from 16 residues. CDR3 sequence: CASSLFPRGRVYEQYF. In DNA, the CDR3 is TGTGCCAGCAGCTTATTCCCCCGGGGGAGAGTCTACGAGCAGTACTTC.

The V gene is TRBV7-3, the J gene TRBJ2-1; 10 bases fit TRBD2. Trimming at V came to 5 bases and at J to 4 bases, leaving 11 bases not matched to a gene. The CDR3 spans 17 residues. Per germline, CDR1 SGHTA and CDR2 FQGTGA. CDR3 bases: TGTGCCAGCAGCGCCAGACCACTAGCGGGGACGTACAATGAGCAGTTCTTC. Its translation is CASSARPLAGTYNEQFF.

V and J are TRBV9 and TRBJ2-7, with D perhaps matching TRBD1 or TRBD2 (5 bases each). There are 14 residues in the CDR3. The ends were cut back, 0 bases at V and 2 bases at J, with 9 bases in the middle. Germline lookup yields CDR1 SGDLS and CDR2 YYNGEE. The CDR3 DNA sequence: TGTGCCAGCAGCGTAGGAGGGGAAACCTACGAGCAGTACTTC. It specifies CASSVGGETYEQYF.

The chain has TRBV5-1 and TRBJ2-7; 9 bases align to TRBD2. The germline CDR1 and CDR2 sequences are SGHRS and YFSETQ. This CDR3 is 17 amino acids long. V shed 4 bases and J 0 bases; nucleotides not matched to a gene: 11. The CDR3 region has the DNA TGCGCCAGCAGCCCCGGTGGTAGCGGGAGCCTCTCCTACGAGCAGTACTTC. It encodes CASSPGGSGSLSYEQYF.

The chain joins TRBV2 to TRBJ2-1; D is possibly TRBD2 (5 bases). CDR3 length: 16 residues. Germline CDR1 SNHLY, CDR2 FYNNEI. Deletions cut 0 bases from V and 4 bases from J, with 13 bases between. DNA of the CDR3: TGTGCCAGCAGTGAAGCAGAGCGGAGCAAGTACAATGAGCAGTTCTTC. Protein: CASSEAERSKYNEQFF.

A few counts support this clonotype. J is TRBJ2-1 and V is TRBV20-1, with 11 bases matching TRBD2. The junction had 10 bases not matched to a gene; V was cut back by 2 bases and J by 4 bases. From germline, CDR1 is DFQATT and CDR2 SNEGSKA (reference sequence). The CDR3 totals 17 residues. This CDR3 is CSARPLGLAEGYNEQFF. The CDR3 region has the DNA TGCAGTGCTAGACCCTTGGGACTAGCGGAGGGATACAATGAGCAGTTCTTC.

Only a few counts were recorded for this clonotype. CDR3 loop: CASSSVGGANVLTF. Written as DNA, the CDR3 is TGTGCCAGCAGCTCAGTTGGTGGGGCCAACGTCCTGACTTTC. The chain uses TRBV7-3 and TRBJ2-6; D call uncertain. Looked up from germline, CDR1 is SGHTA and CDR2 is FQGTGA. Trimming shortened V by 4 bases and J by 3 bases, and 7 bases separated the two germline ends. There are 14 residues in the CDR3.

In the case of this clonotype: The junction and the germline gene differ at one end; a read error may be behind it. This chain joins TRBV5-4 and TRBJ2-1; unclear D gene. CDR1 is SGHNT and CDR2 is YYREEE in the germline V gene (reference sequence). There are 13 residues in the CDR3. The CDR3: CAGGAQSYSEQFF. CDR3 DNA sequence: TGTGCTGGTGGAGCGCAGTCCTACAGTGAGCAGTTCTTC. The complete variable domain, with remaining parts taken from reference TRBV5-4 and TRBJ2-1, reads ETGVTQSPTHLIKTRGQQVTLRCSSQSGHNTVSWYQQALGQGPQFIFQYYREEENGRGNFPPRFSGLQFPNYSSELNVNALELDDSALYLCAGGAQSYSEQFFGPGTRLTVL.

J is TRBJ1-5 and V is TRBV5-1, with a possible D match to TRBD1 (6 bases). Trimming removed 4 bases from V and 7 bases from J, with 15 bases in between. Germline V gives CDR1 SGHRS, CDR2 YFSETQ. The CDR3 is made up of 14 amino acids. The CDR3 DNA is TGCGCCAGCAGCCCCAATCCAGGGGACCAGCCCCAGCATTTT. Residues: CASSPNPGDQPQHF.